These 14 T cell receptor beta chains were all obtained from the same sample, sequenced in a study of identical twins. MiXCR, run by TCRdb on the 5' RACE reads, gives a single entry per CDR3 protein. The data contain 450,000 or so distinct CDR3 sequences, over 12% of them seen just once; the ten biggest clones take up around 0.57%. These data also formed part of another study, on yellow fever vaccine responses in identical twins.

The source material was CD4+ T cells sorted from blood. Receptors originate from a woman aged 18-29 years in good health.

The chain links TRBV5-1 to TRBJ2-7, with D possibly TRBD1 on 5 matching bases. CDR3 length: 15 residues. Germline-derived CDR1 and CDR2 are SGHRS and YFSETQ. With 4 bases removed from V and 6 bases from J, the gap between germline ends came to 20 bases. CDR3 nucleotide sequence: TGCGCCAGCAGCCCCACGGACAACCGACGCTCCGAGCAGTACTTC. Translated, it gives CASSPTDNRRSEQYF.

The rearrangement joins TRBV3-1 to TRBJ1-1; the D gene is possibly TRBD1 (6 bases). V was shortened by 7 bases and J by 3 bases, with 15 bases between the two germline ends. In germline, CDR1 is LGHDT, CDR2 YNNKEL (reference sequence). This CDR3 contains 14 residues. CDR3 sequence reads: CASTITAGDTEAFF. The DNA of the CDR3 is TGTGCCAGCACAATCACGGCAGGGGACACTGAAGCTTTCTTT.

CDR3 DNA sequence: TGTGCCAGCAGCAAAGGCGAGCGCATAAGCTCCTACGAGCAGTACTTC. This encodes CASSKGERISSYEQYF. The chain employs TRBV21-1 and TRBJ2-7. TRBV21-1 is marked as a pseudogene. The CDR3 spans 16 residues.

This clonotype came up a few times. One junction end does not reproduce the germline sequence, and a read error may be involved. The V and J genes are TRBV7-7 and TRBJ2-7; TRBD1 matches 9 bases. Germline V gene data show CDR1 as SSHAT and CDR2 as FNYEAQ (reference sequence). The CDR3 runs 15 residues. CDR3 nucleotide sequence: TGTGCTAGCAGCCCCGGACAGGGGAACTCCTACGAGCAGTACTTC. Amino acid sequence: CASSPGQGNSYEQYF.

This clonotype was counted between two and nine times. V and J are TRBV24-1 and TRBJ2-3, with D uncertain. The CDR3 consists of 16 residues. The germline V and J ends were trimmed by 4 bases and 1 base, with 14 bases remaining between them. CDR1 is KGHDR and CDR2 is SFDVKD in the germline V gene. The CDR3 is CATSDVKGSRTDTQYF. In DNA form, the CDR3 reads TGTGCCACCAGTGACGTCAAGGGTAGTCGCACAGATACGCAGTATTTT.

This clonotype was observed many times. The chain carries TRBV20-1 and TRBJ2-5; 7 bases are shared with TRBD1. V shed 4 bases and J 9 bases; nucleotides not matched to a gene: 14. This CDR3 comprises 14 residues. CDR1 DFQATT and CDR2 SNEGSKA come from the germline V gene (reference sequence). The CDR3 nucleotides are TGCAGTGCTAAGGGGTCGGGGACAGAAGGTCCCCAGTACTTC. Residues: CSAKGSGTEGPQYF.

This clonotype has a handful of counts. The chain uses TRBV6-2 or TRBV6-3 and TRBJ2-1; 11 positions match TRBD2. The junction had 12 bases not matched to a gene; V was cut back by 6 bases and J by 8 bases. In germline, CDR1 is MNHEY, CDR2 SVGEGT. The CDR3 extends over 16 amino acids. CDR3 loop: CASSRITSGRTHEQFF. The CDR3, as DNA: TGTGCCAGCAGCCGAATTACTAGCGGGAGAACCCATGAGCAGTTCTTC.

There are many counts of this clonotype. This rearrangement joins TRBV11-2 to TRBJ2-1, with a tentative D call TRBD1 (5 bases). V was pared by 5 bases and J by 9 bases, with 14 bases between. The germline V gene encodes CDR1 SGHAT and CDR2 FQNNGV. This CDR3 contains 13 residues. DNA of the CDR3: TGTGCCAGCAGCCTCCTCCCAGGGTTTGAGCAGTTCTTC. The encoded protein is CASSLLPGFEQFF.

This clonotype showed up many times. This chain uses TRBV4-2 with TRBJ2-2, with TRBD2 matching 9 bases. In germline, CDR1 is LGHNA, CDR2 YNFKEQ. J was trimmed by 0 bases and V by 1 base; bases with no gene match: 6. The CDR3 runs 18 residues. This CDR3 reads CASSQGLAGFANTGELFF. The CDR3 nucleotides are TGTGCCAGCAGCCAAGGCCTAGCGGGGTTCGCGAACACCGGGGAGCTGTTTTTT.

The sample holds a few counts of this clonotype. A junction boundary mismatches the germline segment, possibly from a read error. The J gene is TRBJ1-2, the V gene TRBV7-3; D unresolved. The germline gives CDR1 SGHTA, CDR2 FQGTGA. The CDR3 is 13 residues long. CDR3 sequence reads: CASSLTDTGGYTF. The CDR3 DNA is TGTGCCAGCAGCCTAACTGATACGGGAGGCTACACCTTC.

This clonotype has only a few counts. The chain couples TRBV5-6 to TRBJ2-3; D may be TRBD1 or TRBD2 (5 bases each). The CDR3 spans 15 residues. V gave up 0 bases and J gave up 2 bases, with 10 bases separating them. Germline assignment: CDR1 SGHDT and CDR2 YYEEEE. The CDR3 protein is CASSLAGTDTDTQYF. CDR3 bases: TGTGCCAGCAGCTTGGCCGGGACGGACACAGATACGCAGTATTTT. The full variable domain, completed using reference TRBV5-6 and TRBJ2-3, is DAGVTQSPTHLIKTRGQQVTLRCSPKSGHDTVSWYQQALGQGPQFIFQYYEEEERQRGNFPDRFSGHQFPNYSSELNVNALLLGDSALYLCASSLAGTDTDTQYFGPGTRLTVL.

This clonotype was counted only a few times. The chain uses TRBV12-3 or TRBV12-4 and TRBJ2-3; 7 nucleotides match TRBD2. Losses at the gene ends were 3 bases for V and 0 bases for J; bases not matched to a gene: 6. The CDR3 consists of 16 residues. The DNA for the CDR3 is TGTGCCAGCAGTTTCGGACTAGACGTGAGCACAGATACGCAGTATTTT. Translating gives CASSFGLDVSTDTQYF.

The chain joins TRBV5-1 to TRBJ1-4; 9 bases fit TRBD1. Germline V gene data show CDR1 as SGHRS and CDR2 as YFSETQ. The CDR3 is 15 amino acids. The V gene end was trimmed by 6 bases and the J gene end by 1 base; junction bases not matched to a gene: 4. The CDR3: CASTTGGLTNEKLFF. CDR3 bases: TGCGCCAGCACAACAGGGGGCCTAACTAATGAAAAACTGTTTTTT.

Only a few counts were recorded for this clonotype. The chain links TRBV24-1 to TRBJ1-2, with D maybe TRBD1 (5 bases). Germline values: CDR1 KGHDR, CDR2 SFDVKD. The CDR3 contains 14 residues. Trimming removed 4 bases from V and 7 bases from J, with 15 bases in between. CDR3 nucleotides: TGTGCCACCAGTGACCCGGGAGGGGTATCTGGCTACACCTTC. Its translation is CATSDPGGVSGYTF.